The clone carrying this T cell receptor beta chain rates as medium-sized. Its antigen remains unknown. Time point specified: sample taken at primary tumor resection. Sequencing covered unsorted whole RNA taken from tumor, nontumor lung or frozen PBMC. Donors were 55 to 75 untreated early-stage non-small cell lung cancer patients. This specimen comes from a study of spatial heterogeneity in lung cancer. For the study at large: Detection of beta-chain sequences consistently exceeded that of alpha-chain sequences.

Unique molecular identifiers, one per molecule, were present on every TCR cDNA molecule. TCRdb fed the 5' RACE reads into MiXCR, producing one record per CDR3 protein. The top ten clones hold more than 13% of a sample with around 19,000 distinct CDR3 sequences, approximately 18% of them seen once. The length of the CDR3 is 18 residues. Trimming removed 4 bases at V and 2 bases at J, with 24 bases between. CDR1 is SEHNR and CDR2 is FQNEAQ in the germline V gene (reference sequence). The study's findings and limits: Tumor TCRs that were ubiquitous and expanded showed up in blood more at resection than follow-up.

The specimen comprised PBMCs, sampled at surgery. This sequence originates from a male donor with early-stage non-small cell lung cancer. The chain links TRBV7-9 to TRBJ2-7; D gene ambiguous. The DNA of the CDR3 is TGTGCCAGCAGCTCTGATTCTTTGACGGATTTCACCACCTACGAGCAGTACTTC. It encodes CASSSDSLTDFTTYEQYF. Drawing the rest from reference TRBV7-9 and TRBJ2-7, the complete variable domain is DTGVSQNPRHKITKRGQNVTFRCDPISEHNRLYWYRQTLGQGPEFLTYFQNEAQLEKSRLLSDRFSAERPKGSFSTLEIQRTEQGDSAMYLCASSSDSLTDFTTYEQYFGPGTRLTVT.